This section outlines one T cell receptor (beta chain) sequence together with its context. As yet, its antigen is unknown. The patients, who ranged from 18 to 65 in age, presented with newly diagnosed hyperthyroidism lasting under 2 months. Pregnant or lactating patients were excluded, as were those with uncontrolled infection or other autoimmune disease. Diagnostic decisions used clinical symptoms, serum thyroxine and TRAb, thyroid ultrasound and orbital computed tomography. The CDR3 sequence is 19 residues long. Germline V gene lookup returns CDR1 LNHDA and CDR2 SQIVND (reference sequence). The V gene end was trimmed by 5 bases and the J gene end by 3 bases; junction bases not matched to a gene: 14. TCR beta CDR3 regions were amplified from RNA. The primer set for the first-round RT-PCR of the TCR CDR3 was HTBI. TCRdb recomputed calls from the multiplex PCR reads with MiXCR, one row per CDR3 protein. Seen here are about 98,000 distinct CDR3 sequences, approximately 39% observed once, and the top ten hold about a tenth.

The data are from a study of T cells in Graves' hyperthyroidism and ophthalmopathy. Findings of the study overall: The model forecast ophthalmopathy, anticipating it by a median around 6.5 months before onset.

The specimen sequenced was peripheral blood or thyroid tissue (not recorded which). This TCR was sampled from a woman aged 25 to 45 with Graves' hyperthyroidism. This rearrangement joins TRBV19 to TRBJ2-2; 11 bases are shared with TRBD2. The CDR3 loop is CASSPHEASGRIYTGELFF. CDR3 coding DNA: TGTGCCAGTAGTCCCCACGAGGCTAGCGGGAGGATATACACCGGGGAGCTGTTTTTT.